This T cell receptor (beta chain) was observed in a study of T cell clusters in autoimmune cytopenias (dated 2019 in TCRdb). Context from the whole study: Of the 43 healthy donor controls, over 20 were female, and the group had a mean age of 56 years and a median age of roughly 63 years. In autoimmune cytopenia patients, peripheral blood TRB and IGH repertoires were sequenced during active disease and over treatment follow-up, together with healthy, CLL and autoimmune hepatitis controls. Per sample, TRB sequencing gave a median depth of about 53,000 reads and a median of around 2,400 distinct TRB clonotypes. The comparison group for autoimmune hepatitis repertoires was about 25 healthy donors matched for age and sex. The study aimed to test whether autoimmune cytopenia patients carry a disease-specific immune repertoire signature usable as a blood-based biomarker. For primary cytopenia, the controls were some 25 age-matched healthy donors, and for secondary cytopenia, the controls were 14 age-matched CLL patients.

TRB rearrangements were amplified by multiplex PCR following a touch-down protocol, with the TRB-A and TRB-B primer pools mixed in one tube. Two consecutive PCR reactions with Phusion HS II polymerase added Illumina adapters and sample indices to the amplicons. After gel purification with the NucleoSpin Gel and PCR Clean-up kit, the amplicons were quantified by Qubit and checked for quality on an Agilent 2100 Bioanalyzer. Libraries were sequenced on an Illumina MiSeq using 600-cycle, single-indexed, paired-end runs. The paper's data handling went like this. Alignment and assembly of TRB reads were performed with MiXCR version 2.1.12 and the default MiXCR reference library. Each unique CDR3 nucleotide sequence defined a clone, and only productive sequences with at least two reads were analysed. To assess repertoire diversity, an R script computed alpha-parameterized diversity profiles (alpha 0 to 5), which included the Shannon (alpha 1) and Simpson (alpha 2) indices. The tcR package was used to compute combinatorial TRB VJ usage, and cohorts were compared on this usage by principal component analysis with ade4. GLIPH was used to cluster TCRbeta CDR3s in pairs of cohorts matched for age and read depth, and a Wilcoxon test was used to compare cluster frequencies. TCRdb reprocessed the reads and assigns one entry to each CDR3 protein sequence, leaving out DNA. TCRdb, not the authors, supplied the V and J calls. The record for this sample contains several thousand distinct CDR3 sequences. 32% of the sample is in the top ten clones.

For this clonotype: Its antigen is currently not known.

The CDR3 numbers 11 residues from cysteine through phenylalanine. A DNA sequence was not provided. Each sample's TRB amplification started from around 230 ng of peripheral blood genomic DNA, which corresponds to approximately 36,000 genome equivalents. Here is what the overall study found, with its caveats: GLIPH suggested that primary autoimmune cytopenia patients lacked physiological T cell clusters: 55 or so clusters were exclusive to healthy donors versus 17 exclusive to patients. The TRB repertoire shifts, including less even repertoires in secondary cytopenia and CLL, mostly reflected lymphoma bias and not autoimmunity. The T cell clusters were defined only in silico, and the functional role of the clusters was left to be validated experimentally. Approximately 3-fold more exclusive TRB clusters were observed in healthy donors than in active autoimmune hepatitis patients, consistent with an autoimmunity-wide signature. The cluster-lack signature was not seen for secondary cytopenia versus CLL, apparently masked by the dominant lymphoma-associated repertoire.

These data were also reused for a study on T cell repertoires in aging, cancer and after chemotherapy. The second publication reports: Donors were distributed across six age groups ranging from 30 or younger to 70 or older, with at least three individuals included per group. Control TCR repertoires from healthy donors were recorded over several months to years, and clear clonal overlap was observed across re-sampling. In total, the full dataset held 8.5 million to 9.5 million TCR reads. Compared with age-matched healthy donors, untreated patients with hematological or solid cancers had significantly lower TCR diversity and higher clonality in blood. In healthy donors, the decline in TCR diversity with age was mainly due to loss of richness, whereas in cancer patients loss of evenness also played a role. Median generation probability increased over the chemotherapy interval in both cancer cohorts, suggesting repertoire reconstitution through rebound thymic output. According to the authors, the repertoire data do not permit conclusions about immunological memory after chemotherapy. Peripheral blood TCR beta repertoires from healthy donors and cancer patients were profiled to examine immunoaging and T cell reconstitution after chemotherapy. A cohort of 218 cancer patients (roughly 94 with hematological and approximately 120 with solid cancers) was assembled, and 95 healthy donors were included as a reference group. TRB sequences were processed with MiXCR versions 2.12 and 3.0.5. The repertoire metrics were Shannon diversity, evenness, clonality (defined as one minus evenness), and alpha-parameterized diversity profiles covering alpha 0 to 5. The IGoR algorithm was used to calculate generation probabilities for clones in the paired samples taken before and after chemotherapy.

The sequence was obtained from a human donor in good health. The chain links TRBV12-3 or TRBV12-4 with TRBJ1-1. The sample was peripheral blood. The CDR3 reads CASSFALSAFF.